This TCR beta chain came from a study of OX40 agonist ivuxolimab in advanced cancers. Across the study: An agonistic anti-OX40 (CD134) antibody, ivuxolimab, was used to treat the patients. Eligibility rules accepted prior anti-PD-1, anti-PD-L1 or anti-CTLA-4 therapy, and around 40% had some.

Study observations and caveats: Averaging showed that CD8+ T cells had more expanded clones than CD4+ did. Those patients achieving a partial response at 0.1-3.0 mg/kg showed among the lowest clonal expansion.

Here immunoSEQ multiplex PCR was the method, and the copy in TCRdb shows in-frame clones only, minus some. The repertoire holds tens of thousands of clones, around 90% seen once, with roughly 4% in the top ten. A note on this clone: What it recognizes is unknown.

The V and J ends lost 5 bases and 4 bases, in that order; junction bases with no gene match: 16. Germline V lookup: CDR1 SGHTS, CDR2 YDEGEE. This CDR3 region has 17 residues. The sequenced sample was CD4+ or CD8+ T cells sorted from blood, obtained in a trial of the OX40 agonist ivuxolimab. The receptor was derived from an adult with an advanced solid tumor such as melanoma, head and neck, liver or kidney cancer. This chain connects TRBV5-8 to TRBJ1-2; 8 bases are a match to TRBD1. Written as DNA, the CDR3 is TGTGCCAGCAGTTACTATGAGGACAGGGCCACATTCTATGGCTACACCTTC. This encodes CASSYYEDRATFYGYTF.